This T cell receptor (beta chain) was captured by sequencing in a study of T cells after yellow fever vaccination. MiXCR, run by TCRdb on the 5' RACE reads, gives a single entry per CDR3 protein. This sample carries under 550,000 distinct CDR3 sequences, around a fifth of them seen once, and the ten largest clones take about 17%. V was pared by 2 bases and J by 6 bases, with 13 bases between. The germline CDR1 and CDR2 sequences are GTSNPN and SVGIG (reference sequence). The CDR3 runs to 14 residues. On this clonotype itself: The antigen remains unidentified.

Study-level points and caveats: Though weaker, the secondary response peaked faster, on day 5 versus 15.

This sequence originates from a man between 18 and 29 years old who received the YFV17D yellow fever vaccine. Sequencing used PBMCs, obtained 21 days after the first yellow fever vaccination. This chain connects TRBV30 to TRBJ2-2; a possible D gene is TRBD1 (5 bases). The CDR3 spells CAWSRDSVAGELFF. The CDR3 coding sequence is TGTGCCTGGAGTCGCGACAGCGTCGCCGGGGAGCTGTTTTTT.